The rows below give T cell receptor beta chains drawn from one sample of a study of blood T cell repertoires in COVID-19. Measured with immunoSEQ multiplex PCR; TCRdb has only the in-frame clones, and not every one. Of some 200,000 clones listed, roughly 84% were seen once; the top ten hold approximately 7.3%. What was sequenced was PBMCs or T cells enriched from blood (not recorded which). The receptors derive from a man between 25 and 39 years old in a cohort exposed to, infected with or recovered from COVID-19 (not recorded which). The CDR3 runs from the conserved cysteine through the conserved F or W. D genes are given only for firm matches. Size values are once, few and many counts, or a class for expanded clones, and some rows have none.

D gene,J gene,V gene,clone size,CDR3 DNA,CDR3 protein
.,TRBJ1-1,TRBV25-1,.,TGTGCCAGCAGTGTTCGGAACACTGAAGCTTTCTTT,CASSVRNTEAFF
TRBD1,TRBJ2-1,TRBV19,few,TGTGCCAGTAGACCGGACAGGAGCACCTACAATGAGCAGTTCTTC,CASRPDRSTYNEQFF
.,TRBJ1-2,TRBV3-1/TRBV3-2,.,TGTGCCAGCAGCTCGCGGACAGTCTATGGCTACACCTTC,CASSSRTVYGYTF
TRBD1,TRBJ1-6,TRBV5-8,.,TGTGCCAGCCTGGACAGGGAGACCTATAATTCACCCCTCCACTTT,CASLDRETYNSPLHF
TRBD1,TRBJ1-2,TRBV5-4,few,TGTGCCAGCAGCGTGGACAGGGAGACCTATGGCTACACCTTC,CASSVDRETYGYTF
.,TRBJ2-7,TRBV5-1,.,TGCGCCAGCAGCTTGCAGGGGGGCAATATCTACGAGCAGTACTTC,CASSLQGGNIYEQYF
.,TRBJ2-5,TRBV5-5,once,TGTGCCAGCAGCTTTAGGCTACAGGGTGTTGTGGAGACCCAGTACTTC,CASSFRLQGVVETQYF
.,TRBJ2-2,TRBV19,.,TGTGCCAGTAGTATGTTGGTGGCCACCGGGGAGCTGTTTTTT,CASSMLVATGELFF
TRBD1,TRBJ1-4,TRBV7-9,.,TGTGCCAGCAGCCGGACGGACAGGGAAAGGGATGAAAAACTGTTTTTT,CASSRTDRERDEKLFF
.,TRBJ2-4,TRBV7-9,once,TGTGCCAGCAGCTTAGCGGGAGGAGGCAAAAACATTCAGTACTTC,CASSLAGGGKNIQYF
.,TRBJ2-2,TRBV9,.,TGTGCCAGCAGCCCCCGGGGTGCAGGGAACACCGGGGAGCTGTTTTTT,CASSPRGAGNTGELFF
.,TRBJ2-2,TRBV10-1,.,TGCGCCAGCAGTCCCCAGGCCCGCACCGGGGAGCTGTTTTTT,CASSPQARTGELFF
TRBD1,TRBJ1-2,TRBV5-4,.,TGTGCCAGCAGCTCCCGACAGGGGGTCCCCTATGGCTACACCTTC,CASSSRQGVPYGYTF
TRBD1,TRBJ1-3,TRBV28,.,TGTGCCAGCAGTCACCCCGGGACAGGGGGAAACACCATATATTTT,CASSHPGTGGNTIYF
.,TRBJ1-1,TRBV5-1,.,TGCGCCAGCAGCATGACAACAGGGCCCACTGAAGCTTTCTTT,CASSMTTGPTEAFF
.,TRBJ1-2,TRBV5-1,.,TGCGCCAGCAGCGTTACCGGTGGACAGTCGGTTGATGGCTACACCTTC,CASSVTGGQSVDGYTF
.,TRBJ2-2,TRBV9,.,TGTGCCAGCACCGAAGGGGGCACCGGGGAGCTGTTTTTT,CASTEGGTGELFF
TRBD1,TRBJ2-3,TRBV6-6,.,TGTGCCAGCAGGAGGACAGGGGTCGTAGATACGCAGTATTTT,CASRRTGVVDTQYF
TRBD2,TRBJ2-7,TRBV7-9,.,TGTGCCAGCAGCTTAGTTTCTAGCGGCTACGAGCAGTACTTC,CASSLVSSGYEQYF
.,TRBJ1-1,TRBV7-3,once,TGTGCCAGCAGCTTAACACCCAGGGTTAACACTGAAGCTTTCTTT,CASSLTPRVNTEAFF
TRBD1,TRBJ2-7,TRBV6-5,.,TGTGCCAGCAAGTCCCGGGACAGGGCAACCTACGAGCAGTACTTC,CASKSRDRATYEQYF
.,TRBJ2-1,TRBV7-6,.,TGTGCCAGCAGCTACATTGCGGGTAGCTCCTACAATGAGCAGTTCTTC,CASSYIAGSSYNEQFF
TRBD2,TRBJ2-7,TRBV9,.,TGTGCCAGCAGCGTAGATATCACTAGCGGATCCTACGAGCAGTACTTC,CASSVDITSGSYEQYF
.,TRBJ2-3,TRBV7-7,.,TGTGCTAGCAGCCCCGGGACAACCCACACAGATACGCAGTATTTT,CASSPGTTHTDTQYF
.,TRBJ2-7,TRBV7-6,few,TGTGCCAGCAGGGTAGCGGCAGATGGCGAGCAGTACTTC,CASRVAADGEQYF
.,TRBJ2-7,TRBV5-4,few,TGTGCCAGCAGCTTGCGCCAAGCGAAAGGGGACGAGCAGTACTTC,CASSLRQAKGDEQYF
.,TRBJ1-5,TRBV28,.,TGTGCCAGCAGTTTATGGGGCAGCGACGGGGACACCCAGCATTTT,CASSLWGSDGDTQHF
TRBD2,TRBJ2-7,TRBV7-2,once,TGTGCCAGCAGTCCGTATTCCGGGACTAGCGGGAACGAGCAGTACTTC,CASSPYSGTSGNEQYF
.,TRBJ2-7,TRBV7-2,.,TGTGCCAGCAGCTTACACAGAAATTACGAGCAGTACTTC,CASSLHRNYEQYF
TRBD1,TRBJ1-2,TRBV10-3,.,TGTGCCAGCGGGACAGGGGAACGGTATGGCTACACCTTC,CASGTGERYGYTF
.,TRBJ1-5,TRBV6-5,.,TGTGCCAGCAGTTACTCCCCAATCAATCAGCCCCAGCATTTT,CASSYSPINQPQHF
.,TRBJ2-2,TRBV10-2,.,TGCGCCAGCCACCCTGGCGGAAGAGGGGAGCTGTTTTTT,CASHPGGRGELFF
TRBD1,TRBJ1-2,TRBV28,.,TGTGCCACCTTAGACAGGGTTCTCTATGGCTACACCTTC,CATLDRVLYGYTF
TRBD1,TRBJ2-7,TRBV9,.,TGTGCCAGCAGCGTAGAGGGGGCCCCCAACGAGCAGTACTTC,CASSVEGAPNEQYF
.,TRBJ2-3,TRBV7-2,.,TGTGCCAGCAGCCTAAGGCAGTTCGGGGATACGCAGTATTTT,CASSLRQFGDTQYF
.,TRBJ1-6,TRBV10-3,.,TGTGCCATCAGTTTGGGAGAGAATTCACCCCTCCACTTT,CAISLGENSPLHF
.,TRBJ2-7,TRBV21-1,.,TGTGCCAGCATCGGGACAGGGGTCGTCTACGAGCAGTACTTC,CASIGTGVVYEQYF
.,TRBJ1-1,TRBV7-6,.,TGTGCCAGCAGCTACGATCAAGGGGGGGGCCGATACACTGAAGCTTTCTTT,CASSYDQGGGRYTEAFF
TRBD1,TRBJ1-4,TRBV7-9,.,TGTGCCAGCAGCGGACGACAGGGTAAAGATGAAAAACTGTTTTTT,CASSGRQGKDEKLFF
TRBD1,TRBJ2-1,TRBV5-5,.,TGTGCCAGCAGCTTAACGTGGACAGGGGCTTTCGAGCAGTTCTTC,CASSLTWTGAFEQFF
TRBD2,TRBJ2-4,TRBV28,.,TGTGCCAGCAGTACCCACTCTGGACTAGCGGGGCCACAGTACTTC,CASSTHSGLAGPQYF
TRBD1,TRBJ1-1,TRBV5-4,.,TGTGCCAGCAGCTTGGGGGACAGGGGGAGGACTGAAGCTTTCTTT,CASSLGDRGRTEAFF
TRBD1,TRBJ2-1,TRBV7-9,.,TGTGCCAGCAGCTCCGACAGGGGCCCGTACAATGAGCAGTTCTTC,CASSSDRGPYNEQFF
.,TRBJ1-1,TRBV28,.,TGTGCCAGCAGAGGGAGCGTGGCTGAAGCTTTCTTT,CASRGSVAEAFF
TRBD2,TRBJ2-1,TRBV11-3,.,TGTGCCAGCAGCCTCTCGGGACTAGCGGGAGGGCCCAACAATGAGCAGTTCTTC,CASSLSGLAGGPNNEQFF
.,TRBJ1-6,TRBV4-3,once,TGCGCCAGCAGCTCGCGGGGGCGCGATTCACCCCTCCACTTT,CASSSRGRDSPLHF
.,TRBJ1-5,TRBV6-4,.,TGTGCCAGCAGTGAATTCTCGAATCAGCCCCAGCATTTT,CASSEFSNQPQHF
TRBD2,TRBJ2-5,TRBV5-1,.,TGCGCCAGCAGCCCCCGGACTAGCGCCCCCCAAGAGACCCAGTACTTC,CASSPRTSAPQETQYF
.,TRBJ1-2,TRBV6-5,.,TGTGCCAGCAGACGGGACTCCGAGCACTATGGCTACACCTTC,CASRRDSEHYGYTF
TRBD1,TRBJ1-1,TRBV7-6,.,TGTGCCAGCAGCTTAGGTTCCGGGACAGGAGGTAACACTGAAGCTTTCTTT,CASSLGSGTGGNTEAFF
TRBD2,TRBJ2-3,TRBV2,.,TGTGCCAGCAGTGAATTATTCGCTAGCGGGAGGGCCGGTACGCCAGATACGCAGTATTTT,CASSELFASGRAGTPDTQYF
.,TRBJ1-6,TRBV5-1,.,TGCGCCAGCAGCTTGGGGCAGGGTTCAAAGAATTCACCCCTCCACTTT,CASSLGQGSKNSPLHF
TRBD1,TRBJ1-5,TRBV27,few,TGTGCCAGCAGTTCACAGGGGTCGGGCAATCAGCCCCAGCATTTT,CASSSQGSGNQPQHF
TRBD1,TRBJ2-3,TRBV15,once,TGTGCCACCAGCGGTAGACAGGGGAACACAGATACGCAGTATTTT,CATSGRQGNTDTQYF
TRBD2,TRBJ2-5,TRBV27,once,TGTGCCAGCAGTTTCGGGGCGGGAGGGCCGGAGACCCAGTACTTC,CASSFGAGGPETQYF
TRBD2,TRBJ2-7,TRBV7-9,.,TGTGCCAGCAGCTTAGTACCTAGCGGGAGAACCTACGAGCAGTACTTC,CASSLVPSGRTYEQYF